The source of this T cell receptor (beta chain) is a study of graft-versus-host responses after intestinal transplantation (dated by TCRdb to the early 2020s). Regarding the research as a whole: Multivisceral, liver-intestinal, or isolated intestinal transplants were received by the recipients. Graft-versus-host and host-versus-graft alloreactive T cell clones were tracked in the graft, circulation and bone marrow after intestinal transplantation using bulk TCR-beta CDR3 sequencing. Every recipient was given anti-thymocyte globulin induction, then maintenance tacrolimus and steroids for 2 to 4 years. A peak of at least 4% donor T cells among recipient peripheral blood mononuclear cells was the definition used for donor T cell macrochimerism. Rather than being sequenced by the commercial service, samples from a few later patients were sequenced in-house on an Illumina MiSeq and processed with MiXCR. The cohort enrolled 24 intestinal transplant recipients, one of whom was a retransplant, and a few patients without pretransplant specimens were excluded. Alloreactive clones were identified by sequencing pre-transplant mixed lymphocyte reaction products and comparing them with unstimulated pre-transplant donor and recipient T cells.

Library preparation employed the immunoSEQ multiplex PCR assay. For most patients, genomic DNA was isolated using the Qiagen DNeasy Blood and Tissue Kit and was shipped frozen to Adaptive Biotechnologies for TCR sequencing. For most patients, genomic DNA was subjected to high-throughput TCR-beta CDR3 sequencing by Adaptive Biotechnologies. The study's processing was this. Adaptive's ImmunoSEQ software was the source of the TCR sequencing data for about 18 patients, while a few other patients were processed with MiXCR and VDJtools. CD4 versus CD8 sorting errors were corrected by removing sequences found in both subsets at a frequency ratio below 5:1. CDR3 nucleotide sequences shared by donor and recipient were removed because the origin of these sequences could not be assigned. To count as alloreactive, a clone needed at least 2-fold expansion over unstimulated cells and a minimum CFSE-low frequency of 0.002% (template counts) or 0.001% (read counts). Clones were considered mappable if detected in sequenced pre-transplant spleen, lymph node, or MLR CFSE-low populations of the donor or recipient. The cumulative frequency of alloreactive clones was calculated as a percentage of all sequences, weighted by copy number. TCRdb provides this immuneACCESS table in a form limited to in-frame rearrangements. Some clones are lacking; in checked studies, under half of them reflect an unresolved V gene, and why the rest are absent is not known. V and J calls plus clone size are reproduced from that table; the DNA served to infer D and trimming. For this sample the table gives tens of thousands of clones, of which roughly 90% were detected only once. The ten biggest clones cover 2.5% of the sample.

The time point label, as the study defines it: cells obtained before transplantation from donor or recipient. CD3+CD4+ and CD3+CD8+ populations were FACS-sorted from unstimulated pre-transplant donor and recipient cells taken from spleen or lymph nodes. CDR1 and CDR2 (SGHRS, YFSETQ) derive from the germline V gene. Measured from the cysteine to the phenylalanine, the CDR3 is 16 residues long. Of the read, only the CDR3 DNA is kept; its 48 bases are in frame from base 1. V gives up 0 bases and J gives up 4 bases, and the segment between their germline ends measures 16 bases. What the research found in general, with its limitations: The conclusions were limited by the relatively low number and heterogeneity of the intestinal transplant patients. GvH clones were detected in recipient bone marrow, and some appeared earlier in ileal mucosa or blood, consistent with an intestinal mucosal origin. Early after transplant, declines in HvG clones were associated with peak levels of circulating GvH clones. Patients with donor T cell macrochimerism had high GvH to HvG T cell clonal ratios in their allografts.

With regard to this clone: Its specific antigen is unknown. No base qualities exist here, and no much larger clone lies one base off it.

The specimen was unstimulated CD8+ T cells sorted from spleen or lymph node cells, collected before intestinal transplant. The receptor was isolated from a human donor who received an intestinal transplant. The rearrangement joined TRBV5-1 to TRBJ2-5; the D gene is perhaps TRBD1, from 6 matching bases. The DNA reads TGCGCCAGCAGCTTGGTAGTACCAGGGGCTCCAGAGACCCAGTACTTC. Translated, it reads CASSLVVPGAPETQYF. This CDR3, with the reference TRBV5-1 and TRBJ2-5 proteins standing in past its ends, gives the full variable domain KAGVTQTPRYLIKTRGQQVTLSCSPISGHRSVSWYQQTPGQGLQFLFEYFSETQRNKGNFPGRFSGRQFSNSRSEMNVSTLELGDSALYLCASSLVVPGAPETQYFGPGTRLLVL.